Presented here are 10 T cell receptor beta chains from one specimen sequenced in a study of CD8+CD57+ T cells in acquired aplastic anemia. All sequencing subjects had displayed CD8+CD57+ cell expansion on flow cytometry. Profiling that covered TCR beta VDJ and CDR3 relied on genomic DNA as its template. TCRdb called the reads again in MiXCR, with one record for every CDR3 protein. The table shows about 170,000 distinct CDR3 sequences, with less than 60% occurring only once. The source material was sorted CD4+, CD8+, or CD8+CD57+ T cells (not recorded which) from PBMCs. The receptors shown here come from a human donor with aplastic anemia.

The rearrangement links TRBV5-6 to TRBJ2-5; 7 nucleotides agree with TRBD1. Unmatched junction bases numbered 1, after V lost 1 base and J lost 1 base. There are 14 residues in the CDR3. Germline values: CDR1 SGHDT, CDR2 YYEEEE. The CDR3 sequence: CASSLRDSQETQYF. The CDR3 region has the DNA TGTGCCAGCAGCTTGCGGGACAGCCAAGAGACCCAGTACTTC. Based on the CDR3 plus reference TRBV5-6 and TRBJ2-5, the full variable domain is DAGVTQSPTHLIKTRGQQVTLRCSPKSGHDTVSWYQQALGQGPQFIFQYYEEEERQRGNFPDRFSGHQFPNYSSELNVNALLLGDSALYLCASSLRDSQETQYFGPGTRLLVL.

This clonotype was recorded once. The chain combines TRBV10-2 with TRBJ2-1; no clear D gene. The CDR3 consists of 11 residues. CDR1 WSHSY and CDR2 SAAADI come from the germline V gene. Trimming stripped 7 bases from V and 7 bases from J, with 8 bases between. This chain's CDR3 is CASTIWNEQFF. CDR3 DNA sequence: TGCGCCAGCACCATCTGGAATGAGCAGTTCTTC.

The chain couples TRBV3-1 to TRBJ2-3, with a tentative D call TRBD2 (6 bases). The germline V gene has CDR1 LGHDT and CDR2 YNNKEL (reference sequence). CDR3 length: 16 amino acids. V was clipped by 5 bases and J by 0 bases, with 15 bases between them. CDR3 coding DNA: TGTGCCAGCAGCACTCTAGCGCGATCGAGCACAGATACGCAGTATTTT. As protein: CASSTLARSSTDTQYF.

The gene calls are TRBV5-4 and TRBJ2-7, with 10 nucleotides matching TRBD1. The junction had 12 bases not matched to a gene; V was cut back by 7 bases and J by 5 bases. CDR1 SGHNT and CDR2 YYREEE come from the germline V gene (reference sequence). This CDR3 spans 15 amino acids. This chain's CDR3 is CASSTGGQGWNEQYF. CDR3 bases: TGTGCCAGCTCCACCGGGGGACAGGGGTGGAACGAGCAGTACTTC.

This chain uses TRBV27 with TRBJ1-2; D gene unclear. V was clipped by 3 bases and J by 7 bases, with 15 bases between them. The CDR3 covers 14 residues. Per germline, CDR1 MNHEY and CDR2 SMNVEV (reference sequence). In nucleotides, the CDR3 is TGTGCCAGCAGTTTGTGGGCCTCTGAGGGTGGCTACACCTTC. Translated: CASSLWASEGGYTF.

This clonotype was seen many times. The V and J genes are TRBV3-1 and TRBJ1-2; TRBD1 aligns across 8 bases. V shed 2 bases and J 2 bases; nucleotides not matched to a gene: 4. Germline V gene sequence: CDR1 LGHDT, CDR2 YNNKEL (reference sequence). The CDR3 length is 15 residues. The CDR3 is CASSQHGQGNYGYTF. The CDR3 DNA reads as TGTGCCAGCAGCCAACATGGACAGGGAAACTATGGCTACACCTTC.

To note about this clonotype: Likely a read error: the CDR3 ends without its conserved phenylalanine or tryptophan. The chain links TRBV4-2 to TRBJ2-1; the match to TRBD2 covers 8 bases. The CDR3 has 17 amino acids. Germline assignment: CDR1 LGHNA and CDR2 YNFKEQ. With 0 bases clipped from V and 1 base from J, the junction kept 5 bases outside the gene matches. The CDR3 DNA is TGTGCCAGCAGCCAAGATGAGGGACTAGTTTCCTACAATGAGCAGTTCTGC. It encodes CASSQDEGLVSYNEQFC.

This chain uses TRBV4-2 with TRBJ1-6, with TRBD1 matching over 9 bases. The germline V gene encodes CDR1 LGHNA and CDR2 YNFKEQ. CDR3 length: 13 amino acids. V lost 6 bases, J lost 8 bases, and 2 bases stayed unmatched. For the CDR3, the DNA is TGTGCCAGCAGAGGACAGGGGCATTCACCCCTCCACTTT. Its protein product is CASRGQGHSPLHF.

The rearrangement joins TRBV25-1 to TRBJ1-4; TRBD1 agrees at 9 bases. This CDR3 is 15 amino acids long. Trimming cost V 5 bases and J 7 bases; bases outside gene matches: 8. CDR1 is MGHDK and CDR2 is SYGVNS in the germline V gene. The CDR3 DNA is TGTGCCAGCAGTCTTCCCGGGACAGGGCCTGAAAAACTGTTTTTT. It encodes CASSLPGTGPEKLFF.

This clonotype was recorded at least ten times. The genes are TRBV2 and TRBJ2-3; the match to TRBD1 covers 10 bases. Germline lookup yields CDR1 SNHLY and CDR2 FYNNEI. The trim removed 8 bases at V and 3 bases at J, leaving 5 bases unmatched. This CDR3 region has 14 residues. For the CDR3, the DNA is TGTGCCAGCCAGTGGGGACAGGGGACAGATACGCAGTATTTT. Its protein is CASQWGQGTDTQYF.